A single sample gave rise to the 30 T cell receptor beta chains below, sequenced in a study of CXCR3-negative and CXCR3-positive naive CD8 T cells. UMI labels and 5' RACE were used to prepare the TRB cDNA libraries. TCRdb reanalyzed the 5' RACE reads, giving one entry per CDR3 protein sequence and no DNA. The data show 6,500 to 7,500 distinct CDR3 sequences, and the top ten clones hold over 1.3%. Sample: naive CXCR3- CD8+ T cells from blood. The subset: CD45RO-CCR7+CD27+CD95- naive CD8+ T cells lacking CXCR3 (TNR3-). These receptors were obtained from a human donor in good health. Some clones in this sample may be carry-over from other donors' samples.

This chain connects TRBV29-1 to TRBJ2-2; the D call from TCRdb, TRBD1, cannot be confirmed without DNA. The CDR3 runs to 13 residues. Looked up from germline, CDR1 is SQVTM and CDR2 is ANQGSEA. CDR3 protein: CSVEGENTGELFF.

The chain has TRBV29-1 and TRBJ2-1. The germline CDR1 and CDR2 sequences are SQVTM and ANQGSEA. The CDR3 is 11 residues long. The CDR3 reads CSVDPMDEQFF.

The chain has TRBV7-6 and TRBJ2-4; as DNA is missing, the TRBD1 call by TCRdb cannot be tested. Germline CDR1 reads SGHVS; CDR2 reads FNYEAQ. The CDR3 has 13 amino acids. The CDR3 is CASPGGRKNIQYF.

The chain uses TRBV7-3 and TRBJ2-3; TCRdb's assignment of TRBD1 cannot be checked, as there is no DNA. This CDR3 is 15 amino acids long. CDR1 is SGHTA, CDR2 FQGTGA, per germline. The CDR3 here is CASSPTSRATDTQYF.

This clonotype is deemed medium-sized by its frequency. The CDR3 loop reads CASSTGLADNEQFF. The chain uses TRBV11-2 and TRBJ2-1; TCRdb returns TRBD2, unconfirmable since there is no DNA. The germline V gene encodes CDR1 SGHAT and CDR2 FQNNGV. This CDR3 is built from 14 residues.

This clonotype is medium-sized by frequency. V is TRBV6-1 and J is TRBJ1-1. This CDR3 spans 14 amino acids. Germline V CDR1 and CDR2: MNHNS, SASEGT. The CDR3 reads CASSEGERNTEAFF.

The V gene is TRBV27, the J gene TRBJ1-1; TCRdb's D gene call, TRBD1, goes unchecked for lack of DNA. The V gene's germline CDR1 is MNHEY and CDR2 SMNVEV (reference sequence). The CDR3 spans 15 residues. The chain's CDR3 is CASSLSPGGGTEAFF.

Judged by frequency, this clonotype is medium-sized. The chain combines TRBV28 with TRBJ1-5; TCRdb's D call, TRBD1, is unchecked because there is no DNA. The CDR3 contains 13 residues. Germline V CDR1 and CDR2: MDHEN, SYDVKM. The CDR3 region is CASSPGSNQPQHF.

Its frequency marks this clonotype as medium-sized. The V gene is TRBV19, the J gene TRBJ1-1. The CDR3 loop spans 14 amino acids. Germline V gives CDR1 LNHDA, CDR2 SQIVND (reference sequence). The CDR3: CASSILGGDTEAFF.

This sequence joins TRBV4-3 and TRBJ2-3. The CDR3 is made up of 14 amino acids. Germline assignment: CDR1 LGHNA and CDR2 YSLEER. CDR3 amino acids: CASSQDTSTDTQYF.

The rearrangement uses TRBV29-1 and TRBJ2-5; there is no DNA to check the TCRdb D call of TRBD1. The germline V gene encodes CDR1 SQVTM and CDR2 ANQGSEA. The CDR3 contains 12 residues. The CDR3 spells CSGIGTEETQYF. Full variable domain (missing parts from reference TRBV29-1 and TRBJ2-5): SAVISQKPSRDICQRGTSLTIQCQVDSQVTMMFWYRQQPGQSLTLIATANQGSEATYESGFVIDKFPISRPNLTFSTLTVSNMSPEDSSIYLCSGIGTEETQYFGPGTRLLVL.

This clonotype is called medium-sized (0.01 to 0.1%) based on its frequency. This chain's CDR3 is CASSQDLRPPPSTDTQYF. The chain joins TRBV3-1 to TRBJ2-3. Germline V CDR1 and CDR2: LGHDT, YNNKEL (reference sequence). This CDR3 spans 18 amino acids.

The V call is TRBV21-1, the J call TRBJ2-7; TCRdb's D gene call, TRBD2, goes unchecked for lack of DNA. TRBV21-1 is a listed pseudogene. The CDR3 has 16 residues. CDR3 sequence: CASSTYKGRREYEQYF.

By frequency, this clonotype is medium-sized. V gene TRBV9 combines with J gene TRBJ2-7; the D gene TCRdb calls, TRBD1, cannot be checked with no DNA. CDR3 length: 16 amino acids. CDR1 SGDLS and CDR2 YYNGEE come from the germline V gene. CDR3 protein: CASSANPGQGPYEQYF.

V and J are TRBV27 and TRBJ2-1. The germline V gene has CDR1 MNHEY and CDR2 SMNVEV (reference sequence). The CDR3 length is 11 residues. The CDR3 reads CASRLDNEQFF.

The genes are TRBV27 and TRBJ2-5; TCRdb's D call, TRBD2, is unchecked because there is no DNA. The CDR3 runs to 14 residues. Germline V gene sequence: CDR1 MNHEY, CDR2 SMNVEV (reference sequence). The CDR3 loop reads CASSYSGVGETQYF.

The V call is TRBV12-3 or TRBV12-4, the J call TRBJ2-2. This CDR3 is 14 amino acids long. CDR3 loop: CASSFGVNTGELFF.

CDR3 loop: CASSLGQPQHF. This sequence joins TRBV28 and TRBJ1-5. This CDR3 is built from 11 residues. Germline CDR1 reads MDHEN; CDR2 reads SYDVKM. The full variable domain, with the rest looked up from reference TRBV28 and TRBJ1-5, is DVKVTQSSRYLVKRTGEKVFLECVQDMDHENMFWYRQDPGLGLRLIYFSYDVKMKEKGDIPEGYSVSREKKERFSLILESASTNQTSMYLCASSLGQPQHFGDGTRLSIL.

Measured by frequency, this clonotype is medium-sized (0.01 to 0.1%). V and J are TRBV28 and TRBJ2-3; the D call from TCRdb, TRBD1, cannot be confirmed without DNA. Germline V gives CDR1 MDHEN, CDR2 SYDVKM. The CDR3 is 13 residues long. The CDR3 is CASSAGGTDTQYF.

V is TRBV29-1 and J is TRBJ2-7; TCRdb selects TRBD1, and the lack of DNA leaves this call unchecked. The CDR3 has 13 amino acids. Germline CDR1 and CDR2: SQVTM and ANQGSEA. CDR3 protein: CSVGTGDAYEQYF.

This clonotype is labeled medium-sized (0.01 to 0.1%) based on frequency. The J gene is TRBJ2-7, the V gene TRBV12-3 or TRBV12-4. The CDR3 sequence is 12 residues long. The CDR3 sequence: CASSPGLYEQYF.

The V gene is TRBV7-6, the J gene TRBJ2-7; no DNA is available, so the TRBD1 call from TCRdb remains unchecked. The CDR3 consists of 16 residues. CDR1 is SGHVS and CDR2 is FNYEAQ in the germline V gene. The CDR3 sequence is CASSSPRGTGSYEQYF.

The CDR3 protein is CASSQWDSQETQYF. This rearrangement joins TRBV19 to TRBJ2-5; TCRdb gives TRBD1 as the D gene, but with no DNA this cannot be confirmed. The CDR3 sequence is 14 residues long. CDR1 is LNHDA and CDR2 is SQIVND in the germline V gene (reference sequence).

CDR3 protein: CSYEPSSSYNEQFF. V and J are TRBV29-1 and TRBJ2-1; TCRdb gives TRBD2 as the D gene, but with no DNA this cannot be confirmed. Germline CDR1 is SQVTM and CDR2 is ANQGSEA. The CDR3 runs 14 residues.

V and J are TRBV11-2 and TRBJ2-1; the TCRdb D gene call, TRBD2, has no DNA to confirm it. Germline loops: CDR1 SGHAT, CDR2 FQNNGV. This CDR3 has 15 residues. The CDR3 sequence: CASSLEVREDNEQFF.

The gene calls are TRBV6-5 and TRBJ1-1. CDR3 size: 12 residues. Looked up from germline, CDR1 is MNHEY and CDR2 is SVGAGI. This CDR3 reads CASSYQNTEAFF.

The CDR3 sequence is CASSLRREGRDEQFF. The rearrangement links TRBV12-3 or TRBV12-4 to TRBJ2-1; TCRdb names TRBD2, which stays unverified in the absence of DNA. CDR3 length equals 15 residues.

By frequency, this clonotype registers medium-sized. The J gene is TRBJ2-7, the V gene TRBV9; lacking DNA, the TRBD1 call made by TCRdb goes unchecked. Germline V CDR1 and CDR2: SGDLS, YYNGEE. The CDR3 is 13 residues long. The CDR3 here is CASSVGSGGEQYF. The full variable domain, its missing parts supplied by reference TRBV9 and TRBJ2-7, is DSGVTQTPKHLITATGQRVTLRCSPRSGDLSVYWYQQSLDQGLQFLIQYYNGEERAKGNILERFSAQQFPDLHSELNLSSLELGDSALYFCASSVGSGGEQYFGPGTRLTVT.

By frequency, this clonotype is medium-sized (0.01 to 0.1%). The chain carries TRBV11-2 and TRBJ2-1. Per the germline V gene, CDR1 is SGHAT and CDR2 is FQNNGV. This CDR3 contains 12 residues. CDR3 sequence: CASSLEWNEQFF.

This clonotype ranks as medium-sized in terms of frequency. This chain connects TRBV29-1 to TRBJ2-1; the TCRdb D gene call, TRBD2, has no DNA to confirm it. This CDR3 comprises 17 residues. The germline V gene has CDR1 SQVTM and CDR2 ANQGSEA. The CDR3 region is CSVEESRGTSGIYEQFF.